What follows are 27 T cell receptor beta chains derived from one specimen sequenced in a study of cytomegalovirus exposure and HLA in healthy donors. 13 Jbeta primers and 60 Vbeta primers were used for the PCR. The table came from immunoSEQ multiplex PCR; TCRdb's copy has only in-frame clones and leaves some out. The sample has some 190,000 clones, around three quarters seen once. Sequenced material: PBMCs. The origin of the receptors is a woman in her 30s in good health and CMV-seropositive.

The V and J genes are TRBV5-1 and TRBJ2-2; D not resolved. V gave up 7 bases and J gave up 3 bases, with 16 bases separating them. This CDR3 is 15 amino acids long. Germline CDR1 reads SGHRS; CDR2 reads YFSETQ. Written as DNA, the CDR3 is TGCGCCAGCTCCGGGTCTCGCACTTACACCGGGGAGCTGTTTTTT. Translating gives CASSGSRTYTGELFF.

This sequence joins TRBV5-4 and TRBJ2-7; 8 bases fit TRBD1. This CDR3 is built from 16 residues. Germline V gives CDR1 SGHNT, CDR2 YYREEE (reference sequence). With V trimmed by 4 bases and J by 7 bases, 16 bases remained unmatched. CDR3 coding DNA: TGTGCCAGCAGCAGTGGACAGGGCCCACGGCGGGATGAGCAGTACTTC. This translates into CASSSGQGPRRDEQYF.

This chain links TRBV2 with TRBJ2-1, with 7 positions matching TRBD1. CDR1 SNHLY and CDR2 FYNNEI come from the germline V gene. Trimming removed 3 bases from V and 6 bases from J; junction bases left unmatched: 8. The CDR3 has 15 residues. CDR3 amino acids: CASSDGQAPGNEQFF. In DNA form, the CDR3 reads TGTGCCAGCAGTGATGGACAGGCCCCAGGCAATGAGCAGTTCTTC.

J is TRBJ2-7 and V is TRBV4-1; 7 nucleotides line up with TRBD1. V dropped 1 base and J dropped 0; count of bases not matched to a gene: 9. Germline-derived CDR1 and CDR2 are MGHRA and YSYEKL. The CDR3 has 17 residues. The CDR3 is CASSQGRTTGSSYEQYF. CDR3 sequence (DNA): TGCGCCAGCAGCCAAGGGAGGACGACAGGGAGCTCCTACGAGCAGTACTTC.

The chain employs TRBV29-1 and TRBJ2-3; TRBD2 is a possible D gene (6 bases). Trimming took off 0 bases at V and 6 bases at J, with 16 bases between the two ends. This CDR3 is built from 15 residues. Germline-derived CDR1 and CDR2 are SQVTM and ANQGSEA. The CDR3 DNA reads TGCAGCGTTGAAGATGTGGCGGGGAGAGGGGATACGCAGTATTTT. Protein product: CSVEDVAGRGDTQYF.

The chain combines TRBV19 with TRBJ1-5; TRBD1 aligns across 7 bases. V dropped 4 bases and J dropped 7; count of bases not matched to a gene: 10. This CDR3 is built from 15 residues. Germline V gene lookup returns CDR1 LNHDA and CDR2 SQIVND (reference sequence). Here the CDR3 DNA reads TGTGCCAGTAGTACCAAGACAGGGATTTGGCAGCCCCAGCATTTT. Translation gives CASSTKTGIWQPQHF. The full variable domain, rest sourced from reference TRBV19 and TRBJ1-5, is DGGITQSPKYLFRKEGQNVTLSCEQNLNHDAMYWYRQDPGQGLRLIYYSQIVNDFQKGDIAEGYSVSREKKESFPLTVTSAQKNPTAFYLCASSTKTGIWQPQHFGDGTRLSIL.

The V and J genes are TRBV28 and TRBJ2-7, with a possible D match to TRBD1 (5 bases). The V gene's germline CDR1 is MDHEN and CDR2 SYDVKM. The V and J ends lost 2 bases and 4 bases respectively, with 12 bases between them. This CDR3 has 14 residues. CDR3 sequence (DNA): TGTGCCAGCAGTTTAGGCAGGGAAATGTACGAGCAGTACTTC. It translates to CASSLGREMYEQYF.

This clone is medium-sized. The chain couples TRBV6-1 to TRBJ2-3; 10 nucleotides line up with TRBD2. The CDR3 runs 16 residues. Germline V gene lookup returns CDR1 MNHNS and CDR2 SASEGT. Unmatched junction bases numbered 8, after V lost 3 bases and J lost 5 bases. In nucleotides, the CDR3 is TGTGCCAGCAGTGAGGTAACAGCGGGGGGGCGAGATACGCAGTATTTT. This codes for CASSEVTAGGRDTQYF.

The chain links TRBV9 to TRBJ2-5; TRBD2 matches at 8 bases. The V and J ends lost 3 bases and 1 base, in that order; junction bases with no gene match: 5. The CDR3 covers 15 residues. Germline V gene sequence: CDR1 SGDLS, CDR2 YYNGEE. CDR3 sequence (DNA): TGTGCCAGCAGCGAAAGCGGGGGAACCCAAGAGACCCAGTACTTC. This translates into CASSESGGTQETQYF.

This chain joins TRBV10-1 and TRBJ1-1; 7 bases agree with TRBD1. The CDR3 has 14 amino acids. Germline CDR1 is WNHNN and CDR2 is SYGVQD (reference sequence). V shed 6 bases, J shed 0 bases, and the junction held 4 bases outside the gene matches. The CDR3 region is CASSGDSVNTEAFF. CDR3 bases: TGCGCCAGCAGCGGGGACAGCGTGAACACTGAAGCTTTCTTT.

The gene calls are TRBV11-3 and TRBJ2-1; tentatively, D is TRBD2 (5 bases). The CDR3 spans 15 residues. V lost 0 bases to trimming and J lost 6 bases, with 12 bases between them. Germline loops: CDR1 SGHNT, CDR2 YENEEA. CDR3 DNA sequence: TGTGCCAGCAGCTTAGATACCCACCGGGGCAATGAGCAGTTCTTC. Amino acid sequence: CASSLDTHRGNEQFF. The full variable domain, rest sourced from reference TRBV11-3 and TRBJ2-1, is EAGVVQSPRYKIIEKKQPVAFWCNPISGHNTLYWYLQNLGQGPELLIRYENEEAVDDSQLPKDRFSAERLKGVDSTLKIQPAELGDSAVYLCASSLDTHRGNEQFFGPGTRLTVL.

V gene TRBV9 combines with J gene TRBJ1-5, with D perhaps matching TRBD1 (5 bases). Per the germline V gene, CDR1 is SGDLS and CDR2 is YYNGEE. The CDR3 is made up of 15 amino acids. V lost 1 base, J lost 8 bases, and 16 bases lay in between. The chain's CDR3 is CASSVSTVWGEPQHF. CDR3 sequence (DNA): TGTGCCAGCAGCGTAAGTACAGTTTGGGGGGAGCCCCAGCATTTT.

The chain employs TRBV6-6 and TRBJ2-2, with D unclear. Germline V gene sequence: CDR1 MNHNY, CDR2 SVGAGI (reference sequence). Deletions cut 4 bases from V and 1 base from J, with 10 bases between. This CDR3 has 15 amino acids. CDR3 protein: CASSSHPGNTGELFF. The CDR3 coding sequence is TGTGCCAGCAGTTCCCACCCAGGGAACACCGGGGAGCTGTTTTTT.

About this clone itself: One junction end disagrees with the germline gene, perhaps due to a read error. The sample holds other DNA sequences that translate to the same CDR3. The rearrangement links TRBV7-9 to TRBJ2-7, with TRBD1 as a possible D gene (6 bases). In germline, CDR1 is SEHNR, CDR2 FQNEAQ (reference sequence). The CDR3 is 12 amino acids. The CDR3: CSSTRGSYEQYF. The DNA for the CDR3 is TGTTCCAGCACCAGGGGTTCCTACGAGCAGTACTTC. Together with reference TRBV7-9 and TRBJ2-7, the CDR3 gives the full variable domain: DTGVSQNPRHKITKRGQNVTFRCDPISEHNRLYWYRQTLGQGPEFLTYFQNEAQLEKSRLLSDRFSAERPKGSFSTLEIQRTEQGDSAMYLCSSTRGSYEQYFGPGTRLTVT.

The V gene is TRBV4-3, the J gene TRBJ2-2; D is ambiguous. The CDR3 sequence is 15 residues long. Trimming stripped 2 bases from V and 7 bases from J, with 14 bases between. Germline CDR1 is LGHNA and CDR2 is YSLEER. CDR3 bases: TGCGCCAGCAGCCAATATCACCGCGGTAACGGGGAGCTGTTTTTT. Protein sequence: CASSQYHRGNGELFF.

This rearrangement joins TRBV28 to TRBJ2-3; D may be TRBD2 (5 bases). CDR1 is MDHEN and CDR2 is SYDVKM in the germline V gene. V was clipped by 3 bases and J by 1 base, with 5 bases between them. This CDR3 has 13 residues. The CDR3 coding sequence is TGTGCCAGCAGTTTCGGGGGCACAGATACGCAGTATTTT. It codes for CASSFGGTDTQYF.

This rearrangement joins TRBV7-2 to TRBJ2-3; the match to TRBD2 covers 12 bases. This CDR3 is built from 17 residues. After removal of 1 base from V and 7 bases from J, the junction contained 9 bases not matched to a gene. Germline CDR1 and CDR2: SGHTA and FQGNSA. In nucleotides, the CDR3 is TGTGCCAGCAGCTTAGAGGGGCTAGCGGGGGGGCTCTATACGCAGTATTTT. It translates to CASSLEGLAGGLYTQYF. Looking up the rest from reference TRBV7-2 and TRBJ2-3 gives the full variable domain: GAGVSQSPSNKVTEKGKDVELRCDPISGHTALYWYRQSLGQGLEFLIYFQGNSAPDKSGLPSDRFSAERTGGSVSTLTIQRTQQEDSAVYLCASSLEGLAGGLYTQYFGPGTRLTVL.

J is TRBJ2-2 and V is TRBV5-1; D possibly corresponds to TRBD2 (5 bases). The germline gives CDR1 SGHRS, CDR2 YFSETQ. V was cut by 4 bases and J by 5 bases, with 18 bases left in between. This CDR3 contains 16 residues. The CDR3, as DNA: TGCGCCAGCAGCCCCCGGGTCGGGGAAGCGACCGGGGAGCTGTTTTTT. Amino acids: CASSPRVGEATGELFF.

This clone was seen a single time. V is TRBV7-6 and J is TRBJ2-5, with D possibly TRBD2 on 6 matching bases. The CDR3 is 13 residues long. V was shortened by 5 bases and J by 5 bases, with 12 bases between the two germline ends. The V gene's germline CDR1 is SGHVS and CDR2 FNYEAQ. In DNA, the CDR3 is TGTGCCAGCAGCCCGGGGGTCCGGGAGACCCAGTACTTC. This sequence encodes CASSPGVRETQYF.

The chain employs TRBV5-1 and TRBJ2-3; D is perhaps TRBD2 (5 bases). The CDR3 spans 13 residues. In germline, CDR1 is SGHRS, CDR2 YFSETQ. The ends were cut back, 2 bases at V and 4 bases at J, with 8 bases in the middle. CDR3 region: CASSFEGSDTQYF. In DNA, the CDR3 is TGCGCCAGCAGCTTCGAGGGCTCAGATACGCAGTATTTT.

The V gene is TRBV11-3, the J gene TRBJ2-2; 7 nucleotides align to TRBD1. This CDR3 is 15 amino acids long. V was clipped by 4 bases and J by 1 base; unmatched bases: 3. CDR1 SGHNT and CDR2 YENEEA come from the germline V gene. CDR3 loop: CASSSRQGNTGELFF. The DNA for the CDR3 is TGTGCCAGCAGCTCCCGACAGGGGAACACCGGGGAGCTGTTTTTT. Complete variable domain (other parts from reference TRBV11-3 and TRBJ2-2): EAGVVQSPRYKIIEKKQPVAFWCNPISGHNTLYWYLQNLGQGPELLIRYENEEAVDDSQLPKDRFSAERLKGVDSTLKIQPAELGDSAVYLCASSSRQGNTGELFFGEGSRLTVL.

The CDR3 DNA is TGCGCCAGCAGCCAAGATAGTAATGAAAAACTGTTTTTT. Protein: CASSQDSNEKLFF. The chain joins TRBV4-3 to TRBJ1-4; D is unclear. Trimming stripped 0 bases from V and 4 bases from J, with 3 bases between. Germline V lookup: CDR1 LGHNA, CDR2 YSLEER. There are 13 residues in the CDR3.

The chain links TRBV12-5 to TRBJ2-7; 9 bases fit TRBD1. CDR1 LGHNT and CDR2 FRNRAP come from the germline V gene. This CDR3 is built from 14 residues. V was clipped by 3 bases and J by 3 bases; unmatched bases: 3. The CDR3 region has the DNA TGTGCTAGTGGTTTTGGACAGGGGAACTACGAGCAGTACTTC. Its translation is CASGFGQGNYEQYF.

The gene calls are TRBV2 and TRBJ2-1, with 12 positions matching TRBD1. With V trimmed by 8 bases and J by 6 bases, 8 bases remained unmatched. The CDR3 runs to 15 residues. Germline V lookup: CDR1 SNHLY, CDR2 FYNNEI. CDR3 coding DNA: TGTGCCAGCGGCAAAGGGACAGGGGGCTTCAATGAGCAGTTCTTC. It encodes CASGKGTGGFNEQFF.

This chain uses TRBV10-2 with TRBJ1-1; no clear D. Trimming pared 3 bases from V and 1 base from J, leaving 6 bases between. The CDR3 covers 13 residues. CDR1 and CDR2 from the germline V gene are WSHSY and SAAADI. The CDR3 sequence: CASSETRNTEAFF. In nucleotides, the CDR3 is TGCGCCAGCAGTGAAACCAGGAACACTGAAGCTTTCTTT.

The CDR3, as DNA: TGTGCCAGCAGCCAAGTGGAGACCATTCAGTACTTC. This sequence encodes CASSQVETIQYF. The chain couples TRBV14 to TRBJ2-4, with unresolved D. The CDR3 is made up of 12 amino acids. CDR1 and CDR2 (germline): SGHDN, FVKESK. The ends were cut back, 1 base at V and 9 bases at J, with 7 bases in the middle. The full variable domain, in which reference TRBV14 and TRBJ2-4 provide the parts outside the CDR3, is EAGVTQFPSHSVIEKGQTVTLRCDPISGHDNLYWYRRVMGKEIKFLLHFVKESKQDESGMPNNRFLAERTGGTYSTLKVQPAELEDSGVYFCASSQVETIQYFGAGTRLSVL.

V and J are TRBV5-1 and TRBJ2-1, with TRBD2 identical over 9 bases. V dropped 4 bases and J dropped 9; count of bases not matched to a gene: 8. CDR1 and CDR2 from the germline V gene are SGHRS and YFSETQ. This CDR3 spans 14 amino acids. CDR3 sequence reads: CASSGGGAIPEQFF. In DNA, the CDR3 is TGCGCCAGCAGCGGCGGGGGGGCCATCCCTGAGCAGTTCTTC.